This T cell receptor (beta chain) was sequenced during a study of shared T cell receptors in the human thymus. The CDR3 has 12 amino acids. The V and J ends lost 9 bases and 0 bases respectively, with 6 bases between them. The germline CDR1 and CDR2 sequences are SNHLY and FYNNEI. Profiled with immunoSEQ multiplex PCR; TCRdb holds only in-frame clones, not every one. The sample yields almost 550,000 clones, 70% to 80% seen once. This same sample was also taken into another study, of human thymus T cells. According to that study: It was healthy Finnish infants having corrective surgery for congenital heart defects who were the donors. Thymus specimens were resections from corrective heart surgery. Thymic and blood repertoires seemed to favor certain V and J genes. Related research reported highly overlapping thymic repertoires among unrelated individuals.

Sequenced input: thymocytes. This clonotype originated in a boy younger than two with a congenital heart defect. This chain connects TRBV2 to TRBJ1-5, with D perhaps TRBD1 (5 bases). DNA of the CDR3: TGTGCCAGTGGACATAGCAATCAGCCCCAGCATTTT. Residues: CASGHSNQPQHF.